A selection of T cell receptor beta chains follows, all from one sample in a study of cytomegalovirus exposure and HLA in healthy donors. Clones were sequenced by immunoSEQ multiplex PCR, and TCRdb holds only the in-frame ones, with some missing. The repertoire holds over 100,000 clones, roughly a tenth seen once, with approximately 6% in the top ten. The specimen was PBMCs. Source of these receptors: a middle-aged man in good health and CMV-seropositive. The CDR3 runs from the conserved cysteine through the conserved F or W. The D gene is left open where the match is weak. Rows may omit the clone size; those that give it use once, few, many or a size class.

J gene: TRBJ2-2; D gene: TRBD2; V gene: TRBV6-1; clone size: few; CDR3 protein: CALDLSGGTGELFF; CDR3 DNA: TGTGCCCTCGATTTGAGCGGGGGCACCGGGGAGCTGTTTTTT
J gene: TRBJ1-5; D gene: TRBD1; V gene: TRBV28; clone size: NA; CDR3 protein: CASSVGTGEHF; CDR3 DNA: TGTGCCAGCAGTGTTGGGACAGGGGAACATTTT
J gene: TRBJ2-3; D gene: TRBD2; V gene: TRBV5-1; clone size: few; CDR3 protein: CASSWTSGGTDTQYF; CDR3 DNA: TGCGCCAGCAGCTGGACTAGCGGGGGCACAGATACGCAGTATTTT
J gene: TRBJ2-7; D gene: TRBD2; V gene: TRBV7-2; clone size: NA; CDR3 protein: CASSLRLAGDYEQYF; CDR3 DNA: TGTGCCAGCAGCTTAAGGCTAGCGGGAGATTACGAGCAGTACTTC
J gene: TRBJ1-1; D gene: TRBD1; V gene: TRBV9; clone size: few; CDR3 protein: CASSATGGNGEAFF; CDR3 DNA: TGTGCCAGCAGCGCGACAGGGGGCAATGGTGAAGCTTTCTTT
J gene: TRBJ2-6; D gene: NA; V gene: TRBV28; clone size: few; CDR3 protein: CASSSPRRGANVLTF; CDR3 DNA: TGTGCCAGCAGTTCCCCCCGTCGGGGGGCCAACGTCCTGACTTTC
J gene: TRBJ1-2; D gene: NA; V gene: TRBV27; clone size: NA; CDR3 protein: CASSETGNYGYTF; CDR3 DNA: TGTGCCAGCTCTGAGACAGGAAACTATGGCTACACCTTC
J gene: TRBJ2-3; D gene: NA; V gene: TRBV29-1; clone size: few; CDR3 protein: CSVERGGNPDTQYF; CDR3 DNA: TGCAGCGTTGAAAGAGGCGGCAACCCAGATACGCAGTATTTT
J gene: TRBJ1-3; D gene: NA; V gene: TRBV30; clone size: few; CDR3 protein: CAWSLGNTIYF; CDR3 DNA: TGTGCCTGGAGTTTAGGAAACACCATATATTTT
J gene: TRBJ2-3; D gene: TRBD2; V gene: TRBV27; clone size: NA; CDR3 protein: CASMPTSLAGSTDTQYF; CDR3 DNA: TGTGCCAGCATGCCAACCAGTCTAGCGGGATCCACAGATACGCAGTATTTT
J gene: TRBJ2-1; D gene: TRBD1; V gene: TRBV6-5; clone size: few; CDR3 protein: CASSWDSLYNEQFF; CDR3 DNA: TGTGCCAGCAGTTGGGACAGCCTATACAATGAGCAGTTCTTC
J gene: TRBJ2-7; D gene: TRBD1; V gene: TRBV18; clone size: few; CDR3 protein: CASSPGQESYEQYF; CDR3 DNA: TGTGCCAGCTCACCCGGACAGGAATCCTACGAGCAGTACTTC
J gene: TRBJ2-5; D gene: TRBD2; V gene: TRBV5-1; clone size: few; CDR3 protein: CASSPDYLGLAEYF; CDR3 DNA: TGCGCCAGCAGCCCAGACTATTTAGGACTAGCAGAGTACTTC
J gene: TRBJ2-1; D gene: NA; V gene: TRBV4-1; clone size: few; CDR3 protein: CASSQVRGSSYNEQFF; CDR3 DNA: TGCGCCAGCAGCCAAGTGCGGGGAAGCTCCTACAATGAGCAGTTCTTC
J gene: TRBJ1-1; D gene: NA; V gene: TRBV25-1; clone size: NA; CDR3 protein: CASSEYSKGTEAFF; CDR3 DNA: TGTGCCAGCAGTGAATATAGTAAGGGGACTGAAGCTTTCTTT
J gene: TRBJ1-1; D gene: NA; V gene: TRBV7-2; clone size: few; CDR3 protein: CASSFGGSTEAFF; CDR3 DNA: TGTGCCAGCAGCTTCGGGGGGAGCACTGAAGCTTTCTTT
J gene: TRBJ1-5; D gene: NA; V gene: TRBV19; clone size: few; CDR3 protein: CASSIYYSNQPQHF; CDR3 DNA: TGTGCCAGTAGTATCTATTATAGCAATCAGCCCCAGCATTTT
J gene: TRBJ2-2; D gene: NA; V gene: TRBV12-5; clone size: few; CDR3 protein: CASGLNPGVGGELFF; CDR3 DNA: TGTGCTAGTGGCCTTAATCCGGGGGTCGGGGGGGAGCTGTTTTTT
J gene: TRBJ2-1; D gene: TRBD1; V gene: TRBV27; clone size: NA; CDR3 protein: CASNIQGVSYNEQFF; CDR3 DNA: TGTGCCAGCAACATACAGGGGGTCTCCTACAATGAGCAGTTCTTC
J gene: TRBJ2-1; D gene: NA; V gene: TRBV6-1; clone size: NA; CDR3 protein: CASTRSVRQFF; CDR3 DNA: TGTGCCAGCACGAGGAGTGTGCGACAGTTCTTC
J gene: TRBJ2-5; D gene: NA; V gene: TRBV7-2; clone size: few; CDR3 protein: CASSLDFQKTQYF; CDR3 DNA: TGTGCCAGCAGCTTAGACTTTCAAAAGACCCAGTACTTC
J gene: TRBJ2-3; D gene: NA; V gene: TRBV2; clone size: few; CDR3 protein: CASSEASVGYF; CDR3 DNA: TGTGCCAGCAGTGAAGCCAGCGTCGGGTATTTT
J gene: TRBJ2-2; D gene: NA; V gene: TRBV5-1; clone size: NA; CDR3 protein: CASSLARTGELFF; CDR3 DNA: TGCGCCAGCAGCTTGGCCCGTACCGGGGAGCTGTTTTTT
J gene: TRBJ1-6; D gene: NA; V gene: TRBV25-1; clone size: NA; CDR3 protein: CASTYFGRGSSPLHF; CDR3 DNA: TGTGCCAGCACCTATTTCGGACGGGGAAGTTCACCCCTCCACTTT
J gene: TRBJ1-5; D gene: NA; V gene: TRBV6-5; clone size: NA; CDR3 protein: CASTDGINQPQHF; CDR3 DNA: TGTGCCAGCACGGACGGGATTAATCAGCCCCAGCATTTT
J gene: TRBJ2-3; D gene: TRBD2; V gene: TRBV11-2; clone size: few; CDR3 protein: CASSSGTSVSTDTQYF; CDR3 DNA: TGTGCCAGCAGCTCCGGGACTAGCGTTAGCACAGATACGCAGTATTTT
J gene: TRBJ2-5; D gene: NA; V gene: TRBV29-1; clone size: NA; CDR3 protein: CSVDQRLARRETQYF; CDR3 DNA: TGCAGCGTTGATCAGAGGCTAGCGAGGCGAGAGACCCAGTACTTC
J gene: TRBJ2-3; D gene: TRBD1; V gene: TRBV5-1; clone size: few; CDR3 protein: CASSGTGSGTDTQYF; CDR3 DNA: TGCGCCAGCAGCGGGACAGGTTCAGGCACAGATACGCAGTATTTT
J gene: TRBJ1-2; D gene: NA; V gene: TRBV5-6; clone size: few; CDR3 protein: CASTQGNFYGYTF; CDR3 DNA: TGTGCCAGCACCCAGGGGAACTTCTATGGCTACACCTTC
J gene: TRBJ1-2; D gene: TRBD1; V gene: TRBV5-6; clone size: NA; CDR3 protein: CASSSGDRGGYGYTF; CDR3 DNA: TGTGCCAGCAGCTCCGGGGACAGGGGGGGCTATGGCTACACCTTC
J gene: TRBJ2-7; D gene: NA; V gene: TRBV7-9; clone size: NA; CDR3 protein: CASSFPQQPAGEQYF; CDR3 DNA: TGTGCCAGCAGCTTCCCACAACAGCCGGCGGGCGAGCAGTACTTC
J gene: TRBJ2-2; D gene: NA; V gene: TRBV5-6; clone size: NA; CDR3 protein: CASSLSGELFF; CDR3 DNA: TGTGCCAGCAGCTTATCTGGGGAGCTGTTTTTT
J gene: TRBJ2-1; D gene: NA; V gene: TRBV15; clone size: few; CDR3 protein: CATSRRGGRGANEQFF; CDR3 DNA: TGTGCCACCAGCAGGCGGGGAGGGAGGGGGGCCAATGAGCAGTTCTTC
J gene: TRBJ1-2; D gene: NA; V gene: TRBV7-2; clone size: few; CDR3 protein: CASSPYSGGGYTF; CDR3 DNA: TGTGCCAGCAGCCCATACAGTGGGGGGGGCTACACCTTC
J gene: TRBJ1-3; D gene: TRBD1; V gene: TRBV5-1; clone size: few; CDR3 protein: CASSLTGDSGNTIYF; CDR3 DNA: TGCGCCAGCAGCTTAACAGGGGATTCTGGAAACACCATATATTTT
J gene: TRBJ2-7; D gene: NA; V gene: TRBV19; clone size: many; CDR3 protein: CASRRDSGFPYEQYF; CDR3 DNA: TGTGCCAGTAGAAGAGATAGCGGATTTCCCTACGAGCAGTACTTC